This T cell receptor (beta chain) is from a study of cytomegalovirus exposure and HLA in healthy donors (TCRdb year 2017). About the study as a whole: According to an earlier analysis of around 600 of the donors, some 180 million T cells yielded roughly 100 million unique TCR beta sequences and around 280 Gb of sequence data. Approximately 300 gigabases of sequencing data and roughly 81 million unique TCR sequences made up an early release that covered about 640 HLA-typed donors. The genetic ancestry cluster associated with self-reported Caucasian donors included about four fifths of the approximately 400 genotyped donors. The study aimed to test whether cataloging public T cell receptors could reveal signatures of past pathogen exposure. The T cell repertoires of around 670 subjects were profiled by immunosequencing and related to cytomegalovirus serostatus. Besides the first cohort of approximately 710 subjects, a separate validation cohort made up of some 110 different subjects was used. The study combined high-throughput TCR immunosequencing, statistical association of individual TCRs with disease status, and machine learning to predict cytomegalovirus infection status. To study patterns of TCR occurrence, a later analysis re-analyzed previously published TCR beta repertoires from around 670 donors and added high-resolution HLA genotyping. Rather than drawing on any new phenotypic data, the later analysis identified candidate immune exposures from TCR beta sequences and the way those sequences occurred across donors. An earlier analysis of about 620 of the donors applied high-throughput TCR beta sequencing to assess whether each TCR beta V gene segment acted as functional or pseudogenic. Donor age, sex, ethnicity and CMV serostatus were compiled together with the repertoire data. Genome-wide SNP genotypes for about 65% of the 666 donors were used in a later genetic analysis, which treated that subset as a discovery cohort. All discovery cohort repertoires had been generated using a single sequencing platform. HLA typing included class I and class II loci at four-digit resolution. The number of typed donors differed by locus: roughly 620-630 for A, B, C, DRB1 and DQB1; some 500 for DQA1; fewer than 610 for DPA1; and some 450 for DPB1. Roughly 5 DR-DQ haplotypes were handled as single units for association and clustering because linkage in the cohort was strong. Among approximately 370 genotyped donors of the cohort, an average of about 220,000 unique TCR beta nucleotide sequences was sequenced per donor, of which 15% to 20% were non-productive. Points the paper makes about the study in general: Strong co-occurrence of HLA alleles, especially DR and DQ, made assigning TCR associations to individual alleles difficult. Roughly uniform sequencing depth across donors was assumed in presence/absence analyses, although this assumption may not hold. According to a later genetic analysis, donors in an Asian-associated ancestry cluster had fewer N-insertions in productive TCRs than the approximately 650-donor mean. In a later analysis, the rate of TCR association differed among HLA loci, with DRB1 alleles having the most associated TCRs and HLA-C alleles having the fewest. Only TCR beta chains were sequenced in this cohort, and the absence of alpha or paired-chain data limited detectable features. The authors suggested that the approach could potentially be generalized to other disease states and immunological phenotypes. Most CMV-associated TCR beta chains appeared to be HLA-restricted in a later analysis, and the HLA associations seemed to be driven largely by CMV exposure. A cluster of highly shared sequence variants was judged likely to represent a technical artifact of the sequencing pipeline. Linkage disequilibrium might explain the correlated functional status among segregating V segments, but an unknown experimental factor could not be excluded. In vitro tests confirmed that three of the cytomegalovirus-associated TCR beta chains recognize cytomegalovirus antigens. Some IMGT-functional V segments, including TRBV6-2 and TRBV6-3, could not be distinguished by the 87-base-pair reads and were therefore excluded. Because HLA typing was unavailable for some donors at each locus, only the typed subset was used in association tests. In an earlier analysis of fewer than 700 of the donors, most TCR beta V segments appeared in productive rearrangements about 90% or about 30% of the time, broadly matching IMGT annotations. Several of the top co-occurrence clusters appeared to be linked to parvovirus B19, influenza, CMV and Epstein-Barr virus, according to a later analysis. The only immune exposure information available for the cohort was CMV serostatus. Because counts were too low, seventeen rarely observed V segments, including chromosome 9 orphons, were left out of the earlier analysis of 587 of the donors. The study gave a list of 150 to 200 TCR beta chains associated with cytomegalovirus. The classifier was reported to diagnose cytomegalovirus status with high specificity and sensitivity in both the original cohort and the validation cohort. In a later analysis, HLA-associated TCR beta chains were found to be more clonally expanded and to have lower generation probabilities than equally common non-associated chains. Specific HLA alleles were associated with some 15,000 TCR beta sequences at a false discovery rate of 0.05 in a later analysis. A further reported finding was that TCR beta sequences accurately predicted the HLA-A and HLA-B alleles for most subjects in the first cohort. V-gene and J-gene trimming of TCR beta chains was associated with a missense DCLRE1C variant in a later genetic analysis, and the association was replicated in an independent cohort. Most TCR sequences were seen in very few donors, while some public TCRs were found in many individuals.

The sample holds one count of this clone. The target of this receptor is not known. A junction end diverges from the germline sequence, so it may reflect a read error. From the cysteine through the phenylalanine, the CDR3 covers 12 amino acids. CDR3 DNA is the only sequence kept; it has 36 bases, read in frame from the first base. CDR1 and CDR2 were assigned from the germline V gene as SQVTM and ANQGSEA. The method behind the library was the immunoSEQ multiplex PCR assay. A mixture of 60 forward primers for TCR Vbeta segments and 13 reverse primers for TCR Jbeta segments was used in the multiplex PCR. The CDR3 region of rearranged TCR beta genes was amplified from genomic DNA by a multiplex PCR assay. On the Illumina HiSeq System, the amplified TCR beta libraries were sequenced as 87-base-pair reads. The original methods were these. A later analysis counted tens of millions of unique TCR beta chains across the 650 to 800 repertoires, and roughly 9.9 million of these chains were shared by at least two donors. To remove PCR and sequencing errors, raw reads were error-corrected and collapsed into unique sequences using a nearest-neighbor algorithm that merged closely related sequences. CDR3 sequences were aligned to IMGT reference sequences to assign V, D and J gene segments. For a sequence to be retained, a match of at least six nucleotides was required to both a V gene segment and a J gene segment. A rearrangement was called productive if the CDR3 had no stop codons and remained in frame with V and J, and every other rearrangement was called non-productive. CDR3 was defined according to IMGT convention as the region running from the second conserved V-encoded cysteine to the conserved J-encoded phenylalanine. In an earlier analysis of 587 of the donors, sequences lacking an unambiguous match to a single V gene segment were excluded. In an earlier analysis of several hundred of the donors, a V segment was called functional when productive rearrangements were above 56.7%, and segregating when the standard deviation between donors exceeded 5%. To diagnose cytomegalovirus status from the catalog of TCR beta chain sequences, a statistical classification framework was built. In a later analysis, TCR nucleotide sequences were compared against IMGT/GENE-DB human TR gene sequences so that V and J genes could be assigned. A later analysis assigned CDR3 sequences and most-parsimonious VDJ recombination scenarios with the TCRdist pipeline. In a later analysis, every TCR beta chain was defined by the combination of its CDR3 amino acid sequence and its V-gene family, and reads without a unique V-gene family were dropped. To address suspected cross-contamination and a sequencing artifact, a later analysis removed some 620 highly shared, low-generation-probability nucleotide sequences. A later analysis calculated a clonal expansion index for each public chain from normalized within-repertoire ranks of inferred template counts. In a later analysis, generation probabilities were computed using a VDJ recombination model fitted to out-of-frame rearrangements, and the results were checked against IGoR. Hypergeometric tests were used in a later analysis to score TCR-TCR, TCR-HLA and TCR-CMV co-occurrence, with a repertoire-size bias correction applied to the TCR pairs. To estimate false discovery rates, a later analysis permuted the HLA or CMV assignments 20 times. In a later analysis, co-occurring TCRs were grouped using DBSCAN, and TCRdist sequence similarity was added for clustering within HLA-allele-positive subsets. Co-occurrence clustering excluded repertoires with fewer than 30,000 or more than 120,000 public chains, plus five with anomalous nucleotide sharing. TCRdb retrieved this table from immuneACCESS and kept in-frame rearrangements only. Not all clones are present; in checked studies, unresolved V genes account for under half, and no reason is known for the remainder. From that table come the V and J calls and clone size; the DNA was used to work out D and trimming. The sample records around 35,000 clones, roughly four fifths of which are singletons. The ten biggest clones cover 9.3% of the sample.

The cohort consisted of 670 or so healthy bone marrow donors. Cohort members were all nominally healthy when sampled, although unrecorded immune exposures were likely present. The donor tested CMV seronegative, placing the donor among the 352 seronegative members of the cohort. Every donor gave a peripheral blood sample, and the peripheral blood mononuclear cells from that sample were used for TCR beta sequencing. The Qiagen DNeasy Blood Extraction Kit was used to extract genomic DNA from the blood cell samples. The rearranged segments are TRBV29-1 and TRBJ2-5; 8 of the junction bases match TRBD1. The specimen was PBMCs. The TCR was taken from a woman between 35 and 50 years old in good health and CMV-seronegative. For the CDR3, the sequence is CRVDRGRETQYF. Read as DNA, the sequence is TGCCGCGTCGACAGGGGACGAGAGACCCAGTACTTC.